These 30 T cell receptor beta chains came from one sample sequenced in a study of blood T cell repertoires in COVID-19. The data were produced by immunoSEQ multiplex PCR, yet TCRdb's version contains in-frame clones alone and is incomplete. In the table there are around 380,000 clones, 81% of which are singletons. Material: peripheral blood. The receptors here all came from a human donor with acute or convalescent COVID-19. The donor label of this sample is uncertain.

V is TRBV6-5 and J is TRBJ1-3; TRBD1 aligns across 7 bases. Germline values: CDR1 MNHEY, CDR2 SVGAGI. The V segment lost 11 bases and the J segment 0 bases; nucleotides outside the gene matches: 4. This CDR3 region has 13 residues. The CDR3: CAFGQDSGNTIYF. As DNA, the CDR3 is TGTGCCTTCGGACAGGACTCTGGAAACACCATATATTTT.

The rearrangement links TRBV5-1 to TRBJ1-4; D remains unclear. V shed 0 bases and J shed 7 bases, with 13 bases lying between them. From germline, CDR1 is SGHRS and CDR2 YFSETQ. This CDR3 contains 15 residues. The CDR3 sequence is CASSLDRPGGEKLFF. The DNA for the CDR3 is TGCGCCAGCAGCTTGGATCGGCCGGGAGGTGAAAAACTGTTTTTT.

The genes are TRBV11-1 and TRBJ2-3; no clear D. V was cut by 1 base and J by 8 bases, with 4 bases left in between. CDR3 length: 11 amino acids. In germline, CDR1 is SGHAT, CDR2 FQDESV (reference sequence). The CDR3 loop is CASSLGVTQYF. The CDR3 DNA follows: TGTGCCAGCAGCTTAGGAGTTACGCAGTATTTT.

The genes are TRBV4-1 and TRBJ2-2; possibly TRBD2 for D (6 bases). Germline CDR1 reads MGHRA; CDR2 reads YSYEKL. The CDR3 consists of 17 residues. The V gene lost 2 bases and the J gene lost 8 bases, with 21 bases spanning the gap. Here the CDR3 DNA reads TGCGCCAGCAGCCAAACGGGACTCTCAAGGTCGTTGGGGGAGCTGTTTTTT. Its translation is CASSQTGLSRSLGELFF.

The gene calls are TRBV19 and TRBJ1-1; D not certain. CDR3 size: 15 residues. V was clipped by 5 bases and J by 5 bases, with 18 bases between them. Germline lookup yields CDR1 LNHDA and CDR2 SQIVND (reference sequence). CDR3 coding DNA: TGTGCCAGTAGTCCGACGGACTCTAGGCGAACTGAAGCTTTCTTT. As protein: CASSPTDSRRTEAFF. Drawing the rest from reference TRBV19 and TRBJ1-1, the complete variable domain is DGGITQSPKYLFRKEGQNVTLSCEQNLNHDAMYWYRQDPGQGLRLIYYSQIVNDFQKGDIAEGYSVSREKKESFPLTVTSAQKNPTAFYLCASSPTDSRRTEAFFGQGTRLTVV.

The chain links TRBV15 to TRBJ2-2; D ambiguous. This CDR3 has 12 residues. V was cut by 1 base and J by 8 bases, with 5 bases left in between. The V gene's germline CDR1 is LNHNV and CDR2 YYDKDF (reference sequence). The CDR3 loop reads CATSRGSGELFF. The CDR3, as DNA: TGTGCCACCAGCAGAGGTAGTGGGGAGCTGTTTTTT.

A few counts support this clone. The chain has TRBV7-9 and TRBJ2-5; 11 bases fit TRBD2. Per germline, CDR1 SEHNR and CDR2 FQNEAQ (reference sequence). The V segment lost 5 bases and the J segment 5 bases; nucleotides outside the gene matches: 7. The CDR3 sequence is 15 residues long. This CDR3 is CASSPGTSGWETQYF. The CDR3 DNA sequence: TGTGCCAGCAGCCCCGGGACTAGCGGATGGGAGACCCAGTACTTC.

The gene calls are TRBV3-1 (or the pseudogene TRBV3-2) and TRBJ2-2; D possibly corresponds to TRBD1 (5 bases). Deletions cut 1 base from V and 7 bases from J, with 10 bases between. Germline V gives CDR1 LGHDT, CDR2 YNNKEL (reference sequence). The CDR3 consists of 14 residues. In nucleotides, the CDR3 is TGTGCCAGCAGCCAAGCAGGGTATCACGGGGAGCTGTTTTTT. Encoded protein: CASSQAGYHGELFF.

V gene TRBV6-5 combines with J gene TRBJ1-1; the D is unclear. This CDR3 is 13 amino acids long. In germline, CDR1 is MNHEY, CDR2 SVGAGI. Trimming stripped 4 bases from V and 1 base from J, with 7 bases between. DNA for the CDR3: TGTGCCAGCAGTTCGGTTCGGAACACTGAAGCTTTCTTT. Translation gives CASSSVRNTEAFF.

The chain uses TRBV7-2 and TRBJ2-1; D is undetermined. The CDR3 sequence is 14 residues long. Germline V gives CDR1 SGHTA, CDR2 FQGNSA. Trimming removed 4 bases from V and 6 bases from J, with 13 bases in between. The CDR3 nucleotides read TGTGCCAGCAGCTCTATCGATAGATCCAATGAGCAGTTCTTC. Its translation: CASSSIDRSNEQFF.

The DNA for the CDR3 is TGTGCCAGCAGCTCTCGAGGCGGGAGGGCCTTTACGCAGTATTTT. Amino acid sequence: CASSSRGGRAFTQYF. The chain has TRBV7-2 and TRBJ2-3; 9 bases line up with TRBD2. This CDR3 comprises 15 residues. After removal of 4 bases from V and 8 bases from J, the junction contained 10 bases not matched to a gene. The V gene's germline CDR1 is SGHTA and CDR2 FQGNSA.

This clone was picked up a small number of times. The rearrangement joins TRBV6-4 to TRBJ2-2, with 7 bases that match TRBD2. Germline CDR1 MRHNA, CDR2 SNTAGT. This CDR3 is built from 15 residues. Losses at the gene ends were 4 bases for V and 2 bases for J; bases not matched to a gene: 4. The CDR3 nucleotides are TGTGCCAGCAGTGTGCGACTAGCTAACACCGGGGAGCTGTTTTTT. It yields the protein CASSVRLANTGELFF.

This clone has more than one count but fewer than ten. V is TRBV2 and J is TRBJ2-7; D may be TRBD1 (7 bases). CDR1 and CDR2 (germline): SNHLY, FYNNEI. The CDR3 spans 15 residues. The V end lost 4 bases, the J end lost 7 bases, and 20 bases lay between the germline ends. CDR3 sequence (DNA): TGTGCCAGCAGTGCCTCCGGGACAGCCCGGGGGGAGCAGTACTTC. The encoded protein is CASSASGTARGEQYF.

The sample holds a few counts of this clone. The chain is built from TRBV29-1 and TRBJ2-7; 7 bases fit TRBD1. In germline, CDR1 is SQVTM, CDR2 ANQGSEA. V lost 2 bases and J lost 2; bases outside the gene matches: 9. CDR3 length: 15 residues. In nucleotides, the CDR3 is TGCAGCGTTGAATTGGGACAGAAAACACCCTACGAGCAGTACTTC. Translated, it gives CSVELGQKTPYEQYF.

The chain joins TRBV19 to TRBJ1-1, with a tentative D call TRBD1 (6 bases). Trimming stripped 4 bases from V and 4 bases from J, with 13 bases between. The CDR3 consists of 14 residues. Germline V gene lookup returns CDR1 LNHDA and CDR2 SQIVND (reference sequence). CDR3: CASSTYTGFTEAFF. CDR3 nucleotides: TGTGCCAGTAGTACCTATACAGGGTTCACTGAAGCTTTCTTT.

The sample holds one count of this clone. The chain links TRBV2 to TRBJ2-2, with 9 bases matching TRBD2. There are 15 residues in the CDR3. With V trimmed by 7 bases and J by 5 bases, 8 bases remained unmatched. Germline lookup yields CDR1 SNHLY and CDR2 FYNNEI. CDR3 loop: CASKVREGRTGELFF. The CDR3, as DNA: TGTGCCAGCAAGGTGCGGGAGGGCCGTACCGGGGAGCTGTTTTTT.

J is TRBJ1-1 and V is TRBV28, with a possible D match to TRBD1 (5 bases). V lost 6 bases and J lost 1, with 15 bases in between. CDR1 and CDR2 (germline): MDHEN, SYDVKM. CDR3 length: 15 residues. CDR3 in DNA: TGTGCCAGCAGCTACCTAGGGGAGGCGAACACTGAAGCTTTCTTT. It codes for CASSYLGEANTEAFF.

The genes are TRBV6-6 and TRBJ1-5, with 9 positions matching TRBD1. The CDR3 is 15 residues long. Trimming cost V 2 bases and J 6 bases; bases outside gene matches: 5. Per germline, CDR1 MNHNY and CDR2 SVGAGI (reference sequence). This CDR3 is CASSYPGQGSQPQHF. DNA for the CDR3: TGTGCCAGCAGTTACCCCGGACAGGGGTCTCAGCCCCAGCATTTT.

The J gene is TRBJ2-1, the V gene TRBV25-1; maybe TRBD2 (6 bases). Trimming cost V 0 bases and J 8 bases, with 11 bases left between them. The CDR3 has 14 residues. Germline V gives CDR1 MGHDK, CDR2 SYGVNS. The CDR3 DNA is TGTGCCAGCAGTGAATACGGGGGTAGCGATGAGCAGTTCTTC. Translating gives CASSEYGGSDEQFF.

V is TRBV19 and J is TRBJ1-5; 10 bases match TRBD1. The ends lost 5 bases at V and 0 bases at J; junction bases unmatched: 13. The CDR3 is 19 amino acids. Germline V lookup: CDR1 LNHDA, CDR2 SQIVND (reference sequence). The CDR3 here is CASSSRRGQGFYSNQPQHF. CDR3 in DNA: TGTGCCAGTAGTTCCCGGAGGGGACAGGGGTTCTATAGCAATCAGCCCCAGCATTTT.

The rearrangement uses TRBV7-2 and TRBJ1-4, with D possibly matching TRBD1 (5 bases). Germline V gene data show CDR1 as SGHTA and CDR2 as FQGNSA. The CDR3 extends over 14 amino acids. Trimming took off 3 bases at V and 9 bases at J, with 14 bases between the two ends. DNA for the CDR3: TGTGCCAGCAGCTTGGACGGAAGGGGTCAAAAACTGTTTTTT. Translation gives CASSLDGRGQKLFF.

V usage is TRBV30 and J usage is TRBJ1-5; the D gene is possibly TRBD1 (6 bases). The CDR3 sequence is 17 residues long. Between the trimmed V and J ends, which lost 2 bases and 0 bases, there was a span of 17 bases. The germline CDR1 and CDR2 sequences are GTSNPN and SVGIG (reference sequence). For the CDR3, the DNA is TGTGCCTGGAGTTCAGACAGGACGAGCTATAGCAATCAGCCCCAGCATTTT. This codes for CAWSSDRTSYSNQPQHF. The full variable domain, completed using reference TRBV30 and TRBJ1-5, is SQTIHQWPATLVQPVGSPLSLECTVEGTSNPNLYWYRQAAGRGLQLLFYSVGIGQISSEVPQNLSASRPQDRQFILSSKKLLLSDSGFYLCAWSSDRTSYSNQPQHFGDGTRLSIL.

The V call is TRBV5-4, the J call TRBJ2-7, with 9 bases aligning to TRBD1. The trim removed 0 bases at V and 2 bases at J, leaving 15 bases unmatched. This CDR3 is built from 19 residues. Germline V CDR1 and CDR2: SGHNT, YYREEE (reference sequence). DNA of the CDR3: TGTGCCAGCAGCTTGGGACAGGGGGGTCCCCTACTTGTGCCCTACGAGCAGTACTTC. Its translation is CASSLGQGGPLLVPYEQYF.

This chain links TRBV5-6 with TRBJ2-2, with 14 bases aligning to TRBD2. Germline values: CDR1 SGHDT, CDR2 YYEEEE. CDR3 size: 16 residues. V dropped 3 bases and J dropped 5; count of bases not matched to a gene: 3. CDR3 in DNA: TGTGCCAGCAGCTCCCGACTAGCGGGGGGGACCGGGGAGCTGTTTTTT. Its translation: CASSSRLAGGTGELFF.

The CDR3 here is CASSPMRTVNYGYTF. The CDR3 nucleotides read TGTGCCAGCAGCCCCATGAGGACAGTAAACTATGGCTACACCTTC. This rearrangement joins TRBV6-5 to TRBJ1-2, with D tentatively TRBD1 (6 bases). The CDR3 runs 15 residues. Deletions cut 6 bases from V and 2 bases from J, with 16 bases between. Germline CDR1 MNHEY, CDR2 SVGAGI.

This clone was seen just once. V gene TRBV6-5 combines with J gene TRBJ2-7; a possible D gene is TRBD2 (5 bases). The V and J ends lost 2 bases and 3 bases respectively, with 8 bases between them. This CDR3 comprises 13 residues. The V gene's germline CDR1 is MNHEY and CDR2 SVGAGI. The chain's CDR3 is CASSYGRDYEQYF. The CDR3 region has the DNA TGTGCCAGCAGTTACGGACGGGACTACGAGCAGTACTTC.

This clone has more than one count but fewer than ten. The rearrangement links TRBV28 to TRBJ2-7; possibly TRBD2 for D (5 bases). Germline CDR1 and CDR2: MDHEN and SYDVKM. The CDR3 is 14 residues long. V lost 10 bases to trimming and J lost 0 bases, with 16 bases between them. CDR3 sequence reads: CATSRGISSYEQYF. The CDR3, as DNA: TGTGCCACCTCCCGGGGAATTTCCTCCTACGAGCAGTACTTC.

The CDR3 nucleotides read TGTGCCAGCAGTTACGCCAGGGGCTATAGCAATCAGCCCCAGCATTTT. This encodes CASSYARGYSNQPQHF. The rearrangement links TRBV6-2 or TRBV6-3 to TRBJ1-5, with D maybe TRBD1 (6 bases). The germline V and J ends were trimmed by 2 bases and 0 bases, with 11 bases remaining between them. Looked up from germline, CDR1 is MNHEY and CDR2 is SVGEGT. This CDR3 is 16 amino acids long.

The sample holds a few counts of this clone. The chain carries TRBV10-3 and TRBJ1-6; 8 bases fit TRBD1. The CDR3 runs to 15 residues. J lost 7 bases, V lost 1 base, and 3 bases had no gene match. In germline, CDR1 is ENHRY, CDR2 SYGVKD. CDR3 sequence reads: CAISEWAGGNSPLHF. In nucleotides, the CDR3 is TGTGCCATCAGTGAGTGGGCAGGGGGCAATTCACCCCTCCACTTT.

The rearrangement uses TRBV18 and TRBJ2-1; no reliable D call. CDR3 length equals 15 residues. The V gene lost 6 bases and the J gene lost 0 bases, with 12 bases spanning the gap. Germline CDR1 reads KGHSH; CDR2 reads LQKENI. Here the CDR3 reads CASSQEVSSYNEQFF. CDR3 DNA: TGTGCCAGCTCCCAAGAGGTAAGCTCCTACAATGAGCAGTTCTTC.